This T cell receptor (beta chain) comes out of a study of T-cell reconstitution after alpha-beta-depleted transplantation in children. A few counts support this clonotype. Its antigen is unidentified. This sample's TCRbeta library carried unique molecular identifier barcodes. TCRdb passed the PCR reads through MiXCR, listing each CDR3 protein once. The data hold 250,000 or so distinct CDR3 sequences, with 20% to 30% observed a single time. Study results and caveats: T-cell counts and diversity were attributed mostly to newly produced T cells one year after transplant. Expanded graft clones numbering several hundred reportedly gave rise to alpha-beta T cells about two months after transplant.

The V gene's germline CDR1 is DFQATT and CDR2 SNEGSKA (reference sequence). The CDR3 covers 13 residues. With 8 bases clipped from V and 6 bases from J, the junction kept 9 bases outside the gene matches. This rearrangement joins TRBV20-1 to TRBJ1-4; 7 bases line up with TRBD1. This sequence was found in a female patient aged 2-10 years who had a stem cell transplant for congenital amegakaryocytic thrombocytopenia, so the T cells may come from the graft donor. The sequencing used PBMCs, mostly from graft donor cells, collected 360 days after TCRalphabeta/CD19-depleted stem cell transplant. CDR3 sequence (DNA): TGCAGTACCGTTGGAACAGGGGATGAAAAACTGTTTTTT. Translated: CSTVGTGDEKLFF.